Shown below are 28 T cell receptor beta chains from a single sample sequenced in a study of beta chain features in type 1 diabetes. Sequencing targeted expressed TCRB transcripts, as all isolated RNA had been reverse transcribed. Measured with immunoSEQ multiplex PCR; TCRdb has only the in-frame clones, and not every one. The data hold a few hundred thousand clones, with 11% observed a single time. Sequencing used central memory CD4+ T cells from blood. These receptor sequences come from a man in his late teens or twenties in good health.

In this sample, this clone turned up a few times. The V call is TRBV7-2, the J call TRBJ2-3, with D uncertain. Trimming removed 6 bases at V and 6 bases at J, with 7 bases between. This CDR3 region has 11 residues. The germline V gene has CDR1 SGHTA and CDR2 FQGNSA. The CDR3 sequence: CASRLWDTQYF. As DNA, the CDR3 is TGTGCCAGCAGGCTTTGGGATACGCAGTATTTT.

This sequence joins TRBV12-5 and TRBJ1-2, with D perhaps TRBD1 (6 bases). The germline V and J ends were trimmed by 2 bases and 2 bases, with 12 bases remaining between them. CDR1 is LGHNT, CDR2 FRNRAP, per germline. This CDR3 has 15 amino acids. The CDR3 DNA reads TGTGCTAGTGGTTTGCCATACAGGGAGAACTATGGCTACACCTTC. Translated, it gives CASGLPYRENYGYTF. The full variable domain, with the rest looked up from reference TRBV12-5 and TRBJ1-2, is DARVTQTPRHKVTEMGQEVTMRCQPILGHNTVFWYRQTMMQGLELLAYFRNRAPLDDSGMPKDRFSAEMPDATLATLKIQPSEPRDSAVYFCASGLPYRENYGYTFGSGTRLTVV.

The chain carries TRBV2 and TRBJ2-7, with a weak D call TRBD1 (7 bases). This CDR3 spans 13 amino acids. Germline V gene sequence: CDR1 SNHLY, CDR2 FYNNEI. V was cut by 7 bases and J by 2 bases, with 12 bases left in between. DNA of the CDR3: TGTGCCAGCACGCGGGGACAGACCTACGAGCAGTACTTC. This codes for CASTRGQTYEQYF.

In DNA form, the CDR3 reads TGCGCCAGCAGCTCCCCTGAACAGGGTTACAATGAGCAGTTCTTC. This codes for CASSSPEQGYNEQFF. This chain uses TRBV5-1 with TRBJ2-1; D may be TRBD1 (6 bases). The CDR3 loop spans 15 amino acids. Germline-derived CDR1 and CDR2 are SGHRS and YFSETQ. V gave up 3 bases and J gave up 4 bases, with 14 bases separating them.

The J gene is TRBJ1-2, the V gene TRBV6-6, with 10 nucleotides matching TRBD1. V was pared by 6 bases and J by 7 bases, with 5 bases of the junction left unmatched. The germline V gene encodes CDR1 MNHNY and CDR2 SVGAGI (reference sequence). This CDR3 is built from 13 residues. The CDR3 region is CASRNDRGPGYTF. CDR3 nucleotides: TGTGCCAGCAGAAACGACAGGGGGCCTGGCTACACCTTC.

This clone was observed a few times. The chain has TRBV18 and TRBJ1-1; D is possibly TRBD1 (5 bases). Germline CDR1 reads KGHSH; CDR2 reads LQKENI. Trimming cost V 3 bases and J 2 bases, with 10 bases left between them. This CDR3 spans 14 amino acids. The DNA of the CDR3 is TGTGCCAGCTCACCTGGACAAATCAACACTGAAGCTTTCTTT. It encodes CASSPGQINTEAFF.

This clone has just a few counts. The DNA of the CDR3 is TGTGCCAGCAGTTTAACCTACTACAATGAGCAGTTCTTC. Its protein is CASSLTYYNEQFF. V usage is TRBV27 and J usage is TRBJ2-1; no clear D gene. V was shortened by 2 bases and J by 3 bases, with 5 bases between the two germline ends. Germline-derived CDR1 and CDR2 are MNHEY and SMNVEV (reference sequence). CDR3 length: 13 amino acids.

This clone has more than one count but fewer than ten. This rearrangement joins TRBV5-1 to TRBJ2-1, with 7 bases that match TRBD1. V was pared by 6 bases and J by 3 bases, with 6 bases of the junction left unmatched. Germline values: CDR1 SGHRS, CDR2 YFSETQ. This CDR3 region has 14 residues. CDR3 loop: CASNQGTVYNEQFF. Here the CDR3 DNA reads TGCGCCAGCAATCAAGGGACAGTCTACAATGAGCAGTTCTTC.

The V gene is TRBV7-2, the J gene TRBJ2-7; tentative D call: TRBD2 (5 bases). Trimming cost V 5 bases and J 0 bases, with 17 bases left between them. Germline-derived CDR1 and CDR2 are SGHTA and FQGNSA. This CDR3 contains 16 residues. CDR3 amino acids: CASSQSRRTLSYEQYF. Written as DNA, the CDR3 is TGTGCCAGCAGCCAAAGTAGGCGGACTCTCTCCTACGAGCAGTACTTC.

The rearrangement uses TRBV4-3 and TRBJ2-7, with 11 bases lining up with TRBD2. The germline CDR1 and CDR2 sequences are LGHNA and YSLEER. The CDR3 sequence is 16 residues long. With 4 bases clipped from V and 2 bases from J, the junction kept 7 bases outside the gene matches. The CDR3 sequence is CASSPMTSGNTYEQYF. In DNA form, the CDR3 reads TGCGCCAGCAGCCCCATGACTAGCGGGAACACCTACGAGCAGTACTTC.

The rearrangement uses TRBV7-2 and TRBJ2-3; maybe TRBD2 (5 bases). Germline CDR1 reads SGHTA; CDR2 reads FQGNSA. The CDR3 is made up of 14 amino acids. V dropped 2 bases and J dropped 8 bases, with 14 bases sitting between them. The CDR3 nucleotides are TGTGCCAGCAGCTTAATCGCGGGCGGATCTACGCAGTATTTT. Protein sequence: CASSLIAGGSTQYF.

The V gene is TRBV10-3, the J gene TRBJ2-7, with unresolved D. The CDR3 extends over 13 amino acids. Germline V CDR1 and CDR2: ENHRY, SYGVKD. V lost 10 bases, J lost 6 bases, and 19 bases lay in between. The CDR3 DNA reads as TGTGCCAGCAGCACAGAGGAAGTTACCGAGCAGTACTTC. Translated, it gives CASSTEEVTEQYF.

This clone was recorded a few times. The J gene is TRBJ1-2, the V gene TRBV29-1; the D gene is possibly TRBD1 (6 bases). Per germline, CDR1 SQVTM and CDR2 ANQGSEA. Trimming took 6 bases from V and 4 from J, leaving 15 bases between them. This CDR3 has 13 amino acids. CDR3 amino acids: CSVEDRAPYGYTF. The CDR3 DNA reads as TGCAGCGTGGAGGACAGAGCCCCCTATGGCTACACCTTC. The variable domain in full, completed from reference TRBV29-1 and TRBJ1-2, reads SAVISQKPSRDICQRGTSLTIQCQVDSQVTMMFWYRQQPGQSLTLIATANQGSEATYESGFVIDKFPISRPNLTFSTLTVSNMSPEDSSIYLCSVEDRAPYGYTFGSGTRLTVV.

This chain links TRBV25-1 with TRBJ2-1; 10 nucleotides match TRBD2. Germline values: CDR1 MGHDK, CDR2 SYGVNS. The CDR3 consists of 14 residues. The V segment lost 5 bases and the J segment 3 bases; nucleotides outside the gene matches: 1. DNA of the CDR3: TGTGCCAGCAGTCGGACTAGCGGCTACAATGAGCAGTTCTTC. Its protein is CASSRTSGYNEQFF.

The chain joins TRBV19 to TRBJ2-1, with D possibly being TRBD1 (6 bases). The CDR3 has 13 amino acids. The V and J ends lost 9 bases and 4 bases respectively, with 13 bases between them. The germline V gene has CDR1 LNHDA and CDR2 SQIVND (reference sequence). For the CDR3, the DNA is TGTGCCAGCTCCGGGACACAATACAATGAGCAGTTCTTC. Its translation: CASSGTQYNEQFF.

The V and J genes are TRBV4-2 and TRBJ2-5; tentatively, D is TRBD1 (6 bases). Germline V gene data show CDR1 as LGHNA and CDR2 as YNFKEQ. Trimming took 3 bases from V and 1 from J, leaving 15 bases between them. The CDR3 has 16 residues. CDR3 nucleotides: TGTGCCAGCAGCCACATACAGGGTTCGGGCCAAGAGACCCAGTACTTC. Its protein product is CASSHIQGSGQETQYF.

The sample holds a few counts of this clone. Other DNA sequences of this sample code for an identical CDR3. The genes are TRBV28 and TRBJ1-5; tentatively, D is TRBD1 (5 bases). Germline loops: CDR1 MDHEN, CDR2 SYDVKM. V was cut by 6 bases and J by 4 bases, with 7 bases left in between. This CDR3 is built from 12 residues. The CDR3 reads CASRGVNQPQHF. The CDR3 nucleotides are TGTGCCAGCAGGGGGGTAAATCAGCCCCAGCATTTT.

The table lists this clone with many counts. This rearrangement joins TRBV7-2 to TRBJ2-3, with 8 bases matching TRBD1. Trimming took 0 bases from V and 4 from J; bases not matched to a gene: 3. The germline V gene encodes CDR1 SGHTA and CDR2 FQGNSA. CDR3 length: 15 residues. CDR3 sequence (DNA): TGTGCCAGCAGCTTAGCCGGACAGGGAGCAGATACGCAGTATTTT. Translating it yields CASSLAGQGADTQYF.

This clone has ten or more counts. The chain carries TRBV2 and TRBJ2-1; no definite D call. Deletions cut 8 bases from V and 9 bases from J, with 11 bases between. Per germline, CDR1 SNHLY and CDR2 FYNNEI. The CDR3 spans 11 residues. The CDR3 sequence is CASREQFEQFF. The CDR3 coding sequence is TGTGCCAGCCGAGAGCAGTTTGAGCAGTTCTTC.

At least ten counts were recorded for this clone. The genes are TRBV28 and TRBJ2-7; D ambiguous. The V end was cut by 5 bases, the J end by 4 bases, with 18 bases between. The CDR3 covers 15 residues. Germline loops: CDR1 MDHEN, CDR2 SYDVKM. This chain's CDR3 is CASSPMSRRFYEQYF. CDR3 coding DNA: TGTGCCAGCAGTCCGATGTCCAGGAGATTTTACGAGCAGTACTTC.

This clone was counted only a few times. The genes are TRBV14 and TRBJ2-1; the match to TRBD2 covers 11 bases. CDR1 is SGHDN and CDR2 is FVKESK in the germline V gene. V lost 4 bases, J lost 9 bases, and 5 bases stayed unmatched. The CDR3 loop spans 14 amino acids. CDR3 loop: CASSPRLAGGEQFF. The CDR3 region has the DNA TGTGCCAGCAGCCCCCGTCTAGCGGGAGGTGAGCAGTTCTTC.

This clone was detected only a few times. V and J are TRBV29-1 and TRBJ1-2; D may be TRBD1 (5 bases). The V end lost 7 bases, the J end lost 1 base, and 13 bases lay between the germline ends. This CDR3 contains 13 residues. Germline V lookup: CDR1 SQVTM, CDR2 ANQGSEA. The CDR3 region is CSAADQGNYGYTF. The CDR3 DNA reads TGCAGCGCAGCTGACCAGGGTAACTATGGCTACACCTTC.

The chain carries TRBV30 and TRBJ1-5; D gene unclear. The V end was cut by 2 bases, the J end by 0 bases, with 8 bases between. This CDR3 comprises 14 residues. Germline V gives CDR1 GTSNPN, CDR2 SVGIG (reference sequence). The DNA for the CDR3 is TGTGCCTGGAGTCCAGGTTTTAGCAATCAGCCCCAGCATTTT. Translation: CAWSPGFSNQPQHF. Filled out from reference TRBV30 and TRBJ1-5, the complete variable domain reads SQTIHQWPATLVQPVGSPLSLECTVEGTSNPNLYWYRQAAGRGLQLLFYSVGIGQISSEVPQNLSASRPQDRQFILSSKKLLLSDSGFYLCAWSPGFSNQPQHFGDGTRLSIL.

This chain uses TRBV5-6 with TRBJ2-7, with D perhaps TRBD1 (5 bases). CDR3 size: 14 residues. V lost 0 bases and J lost 6, with 13 bases in between. The V gene's germline CDR1 is SGHDT and CDR2 YYEEEE. The CDR3 is CASSLAFRVTEQYF. In DNA, the CDR3 is TGTGCCAGCAGCTTGGCGTTCAGGGTGACCGAGCAGTACTTC.

This clone turned up a few times. This rearrangement joins TRBV5-4 to TRBJ2-5; D might be TRBD2 (6 bases). The CDR3 extends over 15 amino acids. The V gene lost 4 bases and the J gene lost 2 bases, with 15 bases spanning the gap. Germline CDR1 reads SGHNT; CDR2 reads YYREEE (reference sequence). The CDR3 DNA reads TGTGCCAGCAGCCCGACAAGTGGGGGGCAAGAGACCCAGTACTTC. Translating it yields CASSPTSGGQETQYF.

This clone has only a few counts. The V call is TRBV5-1, the J call TRBJ2-1; D might be TRBD1 or TRBD2, each matching 5 bases. CDR3 size: 14 residues. The germline V and J ends were trimmed by 2 bases and 4 bases, with 10 bases remaining between them. The germline CDR1 and CDR2 sequences are SGHRS and YFSETQ. CDR3 sequence: CASSFGDRYNEQFF. The CDR3 nucleotides are TGCGCCAGCAGCTTTGGGGACCGGTACAATGAGCAGTTCTTC.

The J gene is TRBJ2-1, the V gene TRBV5-1, with D perhaps being TRBD1 or TRBD2 (5 bases each). The CDR3 consists of 17 residues. V lost 1 base to trimming and J lost 8 bases, with 22 bases between them. Germline-derived CDR1 and CDR2 are SGHRS and YFSETQ. CDR3 amino acids: CASSLMGDISGRHEQFF. The CDR3 DNA follows: TGCGCCAGCAGCTTGATGGGGGATATATCTGGAAGGCATGAGCAGTTCTTC.

The CDR3 DNA follows: TGTGCCAGCAGCAAAGTAATAGGGGCGCGGCCCCAGCATTTT. Encoded protein: CASSKVIGARPQHF. The chain has TRBV21-1 and TRBJ1-5; TRBD1 is the table's D call, not checked against the DNA. TRBV21-1 is tagged as a pseudogene. This CDR3 spans 14 amino acids.